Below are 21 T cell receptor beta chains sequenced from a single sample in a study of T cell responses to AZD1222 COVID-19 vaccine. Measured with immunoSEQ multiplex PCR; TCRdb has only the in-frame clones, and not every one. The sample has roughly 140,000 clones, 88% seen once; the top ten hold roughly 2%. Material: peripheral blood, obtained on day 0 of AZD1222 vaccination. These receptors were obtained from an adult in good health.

In DNA form, the CDR3 reads TGTGCCAGCAGCCGCGGGGGTAGCAATCAGCCCCAGCATTTT. It specifies CASSRGGSNQPQHF. This chain links TRBV7-2 with TRBJ1-5, with D tentatively TRBD1 (5 bases). Trimming removed 5 bases at V and 0 bases at J, with 8 bases between. Germline V CDR1 and CDR2: SGHTA, FQGNSA. There are 14 residues in the CDR3.

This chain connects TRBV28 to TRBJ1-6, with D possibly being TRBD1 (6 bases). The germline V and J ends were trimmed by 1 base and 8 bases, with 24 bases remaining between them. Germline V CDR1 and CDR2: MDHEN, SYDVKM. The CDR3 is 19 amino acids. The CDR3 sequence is CASSLSSPGPGTSDSPLHF. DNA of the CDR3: TGTGCCAGCAGTTTATCCTCCCCCGGGCCCGGGACAAGTGATTCACCCCTCCACTTT.

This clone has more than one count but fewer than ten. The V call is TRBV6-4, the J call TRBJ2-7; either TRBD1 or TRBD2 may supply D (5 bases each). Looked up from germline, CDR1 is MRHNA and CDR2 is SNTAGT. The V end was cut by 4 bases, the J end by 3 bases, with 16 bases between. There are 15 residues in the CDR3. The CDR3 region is CASSAAPGPLYEQYF. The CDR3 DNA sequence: TGTGCCAGCAGTGCCGCTCCGGGACCACTCTACGAGCAGTACTTC.

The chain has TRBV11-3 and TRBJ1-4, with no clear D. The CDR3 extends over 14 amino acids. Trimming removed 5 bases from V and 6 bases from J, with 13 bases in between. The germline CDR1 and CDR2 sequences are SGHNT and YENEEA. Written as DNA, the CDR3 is TGTGCCAGCAGCGCCGGATCGGGCCATGAAAAACTGTTTTTT. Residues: CASSAGSGHEKLFF.

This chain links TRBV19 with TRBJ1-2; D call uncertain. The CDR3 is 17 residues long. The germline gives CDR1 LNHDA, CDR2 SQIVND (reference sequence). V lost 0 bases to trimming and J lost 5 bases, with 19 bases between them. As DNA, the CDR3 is TGTGCCAGTAGTATAGAGCGTAAAGCAACTGCTAGATATGGCTACACCTTC. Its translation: CASSIERKATARYGYTF.

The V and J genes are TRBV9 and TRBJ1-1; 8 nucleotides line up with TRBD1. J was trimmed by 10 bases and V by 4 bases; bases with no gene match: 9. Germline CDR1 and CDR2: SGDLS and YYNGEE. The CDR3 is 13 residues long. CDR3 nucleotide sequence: TGTGCCAGCAGCCCTCGGACAGGGCGCGGAGCTTTCTTT. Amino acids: CASSPRTGRGAFF. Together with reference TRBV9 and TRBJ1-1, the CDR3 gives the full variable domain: DSGVTQTPKHLITATGQRVTLRCSPRSGDLSVYWYQQSLDQGLQFLIQYYNGEERAKGNILERFSAQQFPDLHSELNLSSLELGDSALYFCASSPRTGRGAFFGQGTRLTVV.

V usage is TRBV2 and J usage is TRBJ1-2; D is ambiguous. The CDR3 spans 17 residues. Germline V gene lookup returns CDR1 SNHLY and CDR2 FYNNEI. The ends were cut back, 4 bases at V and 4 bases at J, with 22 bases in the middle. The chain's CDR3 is CASSGWWLLGLTYGYTF. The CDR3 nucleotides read TGTGCCAGCAGTGGCTGGTGGCTCCTGGGTCTCACCTATGGCTACACCTTC. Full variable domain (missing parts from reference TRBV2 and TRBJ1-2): EPEVTQTPSHQVTQMGQEVILRCVPISNHLYFYWYRQILGQKVEFLVSFYNNEISEKSEIFDDQFSVERPDGSNFTLKIRSTKLEDSAMYFCASSGWWLLGLTYGYTFGSGTRLTVV.

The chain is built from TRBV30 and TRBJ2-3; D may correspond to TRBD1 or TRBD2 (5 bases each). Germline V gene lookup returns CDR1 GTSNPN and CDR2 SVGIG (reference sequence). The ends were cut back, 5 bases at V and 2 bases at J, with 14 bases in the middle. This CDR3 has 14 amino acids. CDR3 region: CAWGTGPLTDTQYF. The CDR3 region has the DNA TGTGCCTGGGGGACGGGACCTCTCACAGATACGCAGTATTTT.

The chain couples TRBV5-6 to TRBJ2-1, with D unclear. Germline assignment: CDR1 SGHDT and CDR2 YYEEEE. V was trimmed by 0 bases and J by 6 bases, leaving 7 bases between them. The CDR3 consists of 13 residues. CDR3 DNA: TGTGCCAGCAGCTTGGCCGCCGGCAATGAGCAGTTCTTC. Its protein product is CASSLAAGNEQFF.

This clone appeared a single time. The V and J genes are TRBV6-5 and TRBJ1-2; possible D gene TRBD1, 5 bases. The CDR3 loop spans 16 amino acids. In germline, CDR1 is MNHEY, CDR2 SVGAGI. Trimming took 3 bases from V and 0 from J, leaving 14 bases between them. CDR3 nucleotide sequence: TGTGCCAGCAGTTATTCGGGACGCCTCTCTAACTATGGCTACACCTTC. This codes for CASSYSGRLSNYGYTF.

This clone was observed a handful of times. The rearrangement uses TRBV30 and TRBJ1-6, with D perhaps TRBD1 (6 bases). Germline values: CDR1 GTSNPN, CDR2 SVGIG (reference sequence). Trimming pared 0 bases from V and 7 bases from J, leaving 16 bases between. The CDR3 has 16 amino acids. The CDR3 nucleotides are TGTGCCTGGAGTGTACGGGGGGGCGCAGGGAATTCACCCCTCCACTTT. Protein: CAWSVRGGAGNSPLHF.

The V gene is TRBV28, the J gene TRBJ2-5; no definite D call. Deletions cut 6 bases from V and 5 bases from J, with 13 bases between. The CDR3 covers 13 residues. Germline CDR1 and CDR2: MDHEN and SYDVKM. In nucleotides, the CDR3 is TGTGCCAGCAGCAAAGGGCTTGGGGAGACCCAGTACTTC. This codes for CASSKGLGETQYF.

The DNA of the CDR3 is TGTGCCAGCAGGCCCCCCAACGGGGACGAGCAGTACTTC. Residues: CASRPPNGDEQYF. The genes are TRBV5-6 and TRBJ2-7, with a weak D call TRBD2 (5 bases). Between the trimmed V and J ends, which lost 5 bases and 5 bases, there was a span of 14 bases. The CDR3 has 13 residues. Germline lookup yields CDR1 SGHDT and CDR2 YYEEEE.

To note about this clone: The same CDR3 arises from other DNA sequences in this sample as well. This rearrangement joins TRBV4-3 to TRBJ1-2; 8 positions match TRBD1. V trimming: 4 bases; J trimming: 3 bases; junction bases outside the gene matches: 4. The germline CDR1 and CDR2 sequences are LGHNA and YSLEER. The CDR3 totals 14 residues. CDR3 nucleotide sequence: TGCGCCAGCAGCCTTGGACAGGGTGACTATGGCTACACCTTC. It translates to CASSLGQGDYGYTF.

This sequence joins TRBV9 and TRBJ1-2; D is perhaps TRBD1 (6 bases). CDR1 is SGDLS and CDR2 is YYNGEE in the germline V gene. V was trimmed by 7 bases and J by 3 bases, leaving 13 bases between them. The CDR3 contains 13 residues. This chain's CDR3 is CASGINRDYGYTF. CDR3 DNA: TGTGCCAGCGGGATCAACAGGGACTATGGCTACACCTTC. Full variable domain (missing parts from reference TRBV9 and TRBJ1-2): DSGVTQTPKHLITATGQRVTLRCSPRSGDLSVYWYQQSLDQGLQFLIQYYNGEERAKGNILERFSAQQFPDLHSELNLSSLELGDSALYFCASGINRDYGYTFGSGTRLTVV.

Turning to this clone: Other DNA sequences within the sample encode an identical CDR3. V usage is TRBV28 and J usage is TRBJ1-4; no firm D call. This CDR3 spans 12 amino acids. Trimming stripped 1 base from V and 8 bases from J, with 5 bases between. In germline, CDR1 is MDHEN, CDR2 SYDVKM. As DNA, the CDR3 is TGTGCCAGCAGTTTATATGGAGAAAAACTGTTTTTT. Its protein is CASSLYGEKLFF.

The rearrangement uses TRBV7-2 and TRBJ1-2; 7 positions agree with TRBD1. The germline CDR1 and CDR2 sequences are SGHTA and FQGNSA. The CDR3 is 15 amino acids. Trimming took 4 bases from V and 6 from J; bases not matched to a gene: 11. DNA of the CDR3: TGTGCCAGCAGCTCCTATATCGGGACAGCAAATGGCTACACCTTC. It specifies CASSSYIGTANGYTF.

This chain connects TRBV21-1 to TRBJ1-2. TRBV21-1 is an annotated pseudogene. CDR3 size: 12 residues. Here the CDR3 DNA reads TGTGCCAGCAGGGTTTGGGTTTCTGGCTACACCTTC. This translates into CASRVWVSGYTF.

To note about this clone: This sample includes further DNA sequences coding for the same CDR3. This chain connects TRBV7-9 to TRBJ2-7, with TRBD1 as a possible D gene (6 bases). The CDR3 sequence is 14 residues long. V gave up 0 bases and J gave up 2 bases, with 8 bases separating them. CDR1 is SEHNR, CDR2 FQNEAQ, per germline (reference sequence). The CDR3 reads CASSLAGGPYEQYF. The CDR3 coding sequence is TGTGCCAGCAGCTTAGCAGGGGGTCCCTACGAGCAGTACTTC.

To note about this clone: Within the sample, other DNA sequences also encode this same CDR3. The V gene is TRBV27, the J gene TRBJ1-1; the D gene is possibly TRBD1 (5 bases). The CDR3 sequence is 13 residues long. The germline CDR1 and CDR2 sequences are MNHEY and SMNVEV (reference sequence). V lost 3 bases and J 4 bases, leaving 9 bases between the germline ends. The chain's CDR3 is CASSLGGGTEAFF. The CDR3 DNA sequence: TGTGCCAGCAGTTTGGGGGGAGGCACTGAAGCTTTCTTT.

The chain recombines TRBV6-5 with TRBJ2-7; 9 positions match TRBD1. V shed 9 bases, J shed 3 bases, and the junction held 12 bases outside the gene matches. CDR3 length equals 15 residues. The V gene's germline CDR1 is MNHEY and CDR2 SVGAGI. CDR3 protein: CASRRAGQGIYEQYF. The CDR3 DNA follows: TGTGCCAGTCGAAGGGCCGGACAGGGGATCTACGAGCAGTACTTC.